These 15 T cell receptor beta chains originate from one sample sequenced in a study of cytomegalovirus exposure and HLA in healthy donors. PCR involved 60 Vbeta and 13 Jbeta primers. Libraries were prepared by immunoSEQ multiplex PCR; TCRdb keeps only in-frame clonotypes and omits some of them. The sample has around 170,000 clones; roughly 79% are singletons. Sequenced: PBMCs. These receptors were taken from a man in his forties in good health and CMV-seronegative.

This rearrangement joins TRBV4-1 to TRBJ2-5; D unclear. The CDR3 is 13 residues long. The germline V gene encodes CDR1 MGHRA and CDR2 YSYEKL. V was pared by 1 base and J by 1 base, with 4 bases between. The CDR3 DNA sequence: TGCGCCAGCAGCCAAGGGGCCCAAGAGACCCAGTACTTC. Its translation: CASSQGAQETQYF.

The genes are TRBV6-1 and TRBJ2-3, with 13 positions matching TRBD2. Trimming took 9 bases from V and 2 from J; bases not matched to a gene: 8. Germline V gene sequence: CDR1 MNHNS, CDR2 SASEGT. The CDR3 consists of 16 residues. This chain's CDR3 is CARREGLAGDTDTQYF. The CDR3 bases are TGTGCCAGGAGAGAAGGACTAGCGGGAGACACAGATACGCAGTATTTT.

This clone turned up a few times. The chain uses TRBV6-5 and TRBJ1-3, with 8 positions matching TRBD1. The CDR3 contains 16 residues. Germline-derived CDR1 and CDR2 are MNHEY and SVGAGI. V gave up 0 bases and J gave up 2 bases; unmatched junction bases: 3. CDR3 nucleotide sequence: TGTGCCAGCAGTTACTCACCGACAGGGGCTGGAAACACCATATATTTT. It codes for CASSYSPTGAGNTIYF.

The chain is built from TRBV9 and TRBJ1-1, with a tentative D call TRBD1 (5 bases). The CDR3 is 15 residues long. The V end was cut by 3 bases, the J end by 1 base, with 13 bases between. Germline V gene data show CDR1 as SGDLS and CDR2 as YYNGEE. The CDR3, as DNA: TGTGCCAGCAGCGCCGACAGTTTTGCGAACACTGAAGCTTTCTTT. Translation gives CASSADSFANTEAFF.

This chain links TRBV5-1 with TRBJ2-2; 9 nucleotides match TRBD1. CDR1 and CDR2 (germline): SGHRS, YFSETQ. The CDR3 runs to 16 residues. Trimming cost V 5 bases and J 6 bases; bases outside gene matches: 11. This CDR3 reads CASRLQTGQGPGELFF. CDR3 nucleotide sequence: TGCGCCAGCAGACTCCAGACAGGACAGGGGCCCGGGGAGCTGTTTTTT.

The J gene is TRBJ2-2, the V gene TRBV4-1, with 12 nucleotides matching TRBD2. Germline V lookup: CDR1 MGHRA, CDR2 YSYEKL. Losses at the gene ends were 1 base for V and 7 bases for J; bases not matched to a gene: 7. The CDR3 extends over 17 amino acids. In nucleotides, the CDR3 is TGCGCCAGCAGCCAAGTTGGGCTAGCGGGAGGGAGCGGGGAGCTGTTTTTT. Translated, it gives CASSQVGLAGGSGELFF.

The gene calls are TRBV7-2 and TRBJ1-1, with D uncertain. The CDR3 sequence is 12 residues long. V lost 5 bases, J lost 7 bases, and 11 bases lay in between. Germline assignment: CDR1 SGHTA and CDR2 FQGNSA. The DNA for the CDR3 is TGTGCCAGCAGCCACCTGGGAGTTGAAGCTTTCTTT. It is translated as CASSHLGVEAFF.

The chain joins TRBV4-1 to TRBJ1-3; TRBD1 agrees at 7 bases. Germline loops: CDR1 MGHRA, CDR2 YSYEKL. The CDR3 is 16 amino acids. Losses at the gene ends were 2 bases for V and 2 bases for J; bases not matched to a gene: 6. DNA for the CDR3: TGCGCCAGCAGCCAACCCAGGGGGAACCCTGGAAACACCATATATTTT. Residues: CASSQPRGNPGNTIYF.

The chain employs TRBV5-5 and TRBJ2-7; D remains ambiguous. Trimming pared 4 bases from V and 3 bases from J, leaving 11 bases between. The germline CDR1 and CDR2 sequences are SGHKS and YYEKEE (reference sequence). The CDR3 length is 13 residues. The CDR3 nucleotides read TGTGCCAGCAGCGCACAAACGGACTACGAGCAGTACGTC. Encoded protein: CASSAQTDYEQYV.

The CDR3 loop reads CASRPSTGNNYGYTF. CDR3 sequence (DNA): TGCGCCAGCAGGCCTTCGACAGGGAATAACTATGGCTACACCTTC. This chain connects TRBV5-1 to TRBJ1-2; TRBD1 matches 7 bases. The J segment lost 1 base and the V segment lost 5 bases, leaving 8 bases of the junction unmatched. Germline CDR1 and CDR2: SGHRS and YFSETQ. The CDR3 extends over 15 amino acids.

The chain combines TRBV5-1 with TRBJ2-7; 10 nucleotides align to TRBD2. Germline lookup yields CDR1 SGHRS and CDR2 YFSETQ. With V trimmed by 5 bases and J by 1 base, 3 bases remained unmatched. CDR3 length: 14 amino acids. CDR3 sequence reads: CASRSLAGSYEQYF. Here the CDR3 DNA reads TGCGCCAGCAGATCACTAGCGGGGTCCTACGAGCAGTACTTC.

The V gene is TRBV7-9, the J gene TRBJ2-5, with TRBD1 matching 7 bases. The CDR3 runs to 15 residues. The germline V gene encodes CDR1 SEHNR and CDR2 FQNEAQ (reference sequence). V shed 6 bases, J shed 2 bases, and the junction held 9 bases outside the gene matches. The CDR3 DNA reads as TGTGCCAGCAGTCCAAGACAGGGCAGGCAAGAGACCCAGTACTTC. Translated, it gives CASSPRQGRQETQYF.

The chain employs TRBV28 and TRBJ2-7, with 10 bases matching TRBD1. Germline V gene lookup returns CDR1 MDHEN and CDR2 SYDVKM. This CDR3 spans 16 amino acids. V dropped 1 base and J dropped 5; count of bases not matched to a gene: 8. The CDR3 region has the DNA TGTGCCAGCAGTTTATCCGCCGGGACAGGGGATGACGAGCAGTACTTC. Translated: CASSLSAGTGDDEQYF.

The chain employs TRBV6-1 and TRBJ2-2; tentative D call: TRBD2 (5 bases). Trimming took off 1 base at V and 0 bases at J, with 9 bases between the two ends. CDR3 size: 16 residues. Germline CDR1 MNHNS, CDR2 SASEGT. The CDR3 spells CASSEGRGTNTGELFF. DNA for the CDR3: TGTGCCAGCAGTGAAGGGAGAGGGACGAACACCGGGGAGCTGTTTTTT.

The CDR3 protein is CASSVGAGGAYNEQFF. CDR3 nucleotide sequence: TGTGCCAGCAGCGTGGGAGCGGGAGGGGCCTACAATGAGCAGTTCTTC. The chain links TRBV5-4 to TRBJ2-1; the match to TRBD2 covers 10 bases. CDR1 is SGHNT and CDR2 is YYREEE in the germline V gene (reference sequence). This CDR3 region has 16 residues. V shed 4 bases, J shed 2 bases, and the junction held 6 bases outside the gene matches.